This TCR beta chain was sequenced during a study of shared clonotypes between healthy human individuals. Study as a whole: The composition of the donors was two women and a few men aged 18 to 49. Study-wide results and limits: Researchers sampled blood only, noting tissue repertoires likely differ.

In the case of this clone: No antigen is known for it.

Trimming took 1 base from V and 0 from J, leaving 10 bases between them. This CDR3 spans 15 amino acids. The germline V gene has CDR1 SGHDT and CDR2 YYEEEE. Original analysis: ImmunoSEQ output lacked quality scores and full-length reads, limiting matched filtering. Repertoires were generated with immunoSEQ multiplex PCR, while TCRdb's copy carries only in-frame clones and drops some. Clone size and V and J calls were adopted from that table, with D and trimming inferred from the DNA. The data contain around 2.3 million clones, almost 96% of them singletons. This chain joins TRBV5-6 and TRBJ1-1; a weak D match, TRBD1 (6 bases). Sequences were obtained from naive CD4+ T cells sorted from blood. Subset noted: CD45RA+ positively selected. This TCR was sampled from a man in his late teens or twenties in good health. The CDR3 loop is CASSLQGRMNTEAFF. CDR3 nucleotide sequence: TGTGCCAGCAGCTTGCAGGGGCGGATGAACACTGAAGCTTTCTTT.